This record looks at one T cell receptor (beta chain) sequence and its context. Germline V gene sequence: CDR1 SGHVS, CDR2 FQNEAQ. V was shortened by 0 bases and J by 7 bases, with 13 bases between the two germline ends. This CDR3 region has 15 residues. This entry comes from a study of blood T cell repertoires in COVID-19. Study-level background: Samples of COVID-19 (acute and convalescent) were obtained from the United States, Italy and Spain. Nucleic acid was either cDNA or gDNA, and it came from T cells, B-cell-depleted T cells, or PBMCs.

Authors' processing steps: Researchers report that nucleated cell counts were estimated from reference gene primer amplification. Data came from immunoSEQ multiplex PCR; TCRdb stores just in-frame clones and leaves some out. Clonal size and the V and J genes are those of that table, whereas D and trimming came from the DNA. Of over 50,000 clones listed, 65% to 85% are singletons. The TCR originated in a woman aged 45-65 years with active or convalescent COVID-19. The chain joins TRBV7-8 to TRBJ2-1; D may be TRBD2 (6 bases). The sequenced sample was peripheral blood. The CDR3 spells CASSLAGGGKNEQFF. In DNA, the CDR3 is TGTGCCAGCAGCTTAGCGGGAGGAGGAAAAAATGAGCAGTTCTTC.